The entry that follows covers one T cell receptor beta chain sequence. The target antigen is unknown. Per the germline V gene, CDR1 is SQVTM and CDR2 is ANQGSEA. Trimming cost V 3 bases and J 5 bases; bases outside gene matches: 9. The CDR3 sequence is 16 residues long. Sequenced by immunoSEQ multiplex PCR; TCRdb stores in-frame clones only, minus some. The repertoire holds tens of thousands of clones, around 89% seen once, with about 11% in the top ten. At baseline, cycle 4 day 1, and cycle 7 day 1, blood was sampled. This specimen belongs to a study of OX40 agonist ivuxolimab in advanced cancers. Study results and limitations: Dosing at 0.1 to 3.0 mg/kg was accompanied by clonal expansion of CD4+ and CD8+ blood T cells by week 6.

This receptor was taken from an adult with an advanced solid tumor such as melanoma, head and neck, liver or kidney cancer. The sequenced sample was CD4+ or CD8+ T cells sorted from blood, obtained in a trial of the OX40 agonist ivuxolimab. The chain joins TRBV29-1 to TRBJ2-3; 12 bases line up with TRBD2. CDR3 in amino acids: CSVERASGRDLDTQYF. The DNA of the CDR3 is TGCAGCGTTGAGAGGGCTAGCGGGAGGGATCTAGATACGCAGTATTTT.